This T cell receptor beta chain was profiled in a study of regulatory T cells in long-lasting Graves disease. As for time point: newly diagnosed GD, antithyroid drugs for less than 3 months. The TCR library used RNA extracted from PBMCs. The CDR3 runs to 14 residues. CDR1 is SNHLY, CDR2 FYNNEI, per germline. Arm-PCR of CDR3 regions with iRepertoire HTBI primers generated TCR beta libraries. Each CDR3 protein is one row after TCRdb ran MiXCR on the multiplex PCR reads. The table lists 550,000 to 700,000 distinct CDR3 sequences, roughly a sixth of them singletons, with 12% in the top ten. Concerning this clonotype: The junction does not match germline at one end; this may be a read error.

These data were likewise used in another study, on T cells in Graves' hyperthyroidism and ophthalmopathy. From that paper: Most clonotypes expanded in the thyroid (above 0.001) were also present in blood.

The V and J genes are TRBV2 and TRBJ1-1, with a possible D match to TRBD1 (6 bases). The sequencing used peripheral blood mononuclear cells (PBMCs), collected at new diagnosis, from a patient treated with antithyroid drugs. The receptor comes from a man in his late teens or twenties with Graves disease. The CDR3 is CASRAGHLNTEVFF. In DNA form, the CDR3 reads TGTGCCAGCAGAGCGGGACATTTGAACACTGAAGTTTTCTTT.